What follows describes a single TCR beta chain. The antigen is undetermined. The assay was immunoSEQ multiplex PCR, and TCRdb's table has in-frame clones only and misses some. The top ten hold approximately 1.2% of the sample, which has 95,000 to 150,000 clones, around 94% seen once. This sample is part of a study of cytomegalovirus exposure and HLA in healthy donors. Study conclusions and caveats: The majority of TCR sequences were rare, yet some public TCRs appeared in many donors. The tendency of first-cohort TCR clusters to co-occur in the 100 to 150 validation repertoires emerged from a later analysis. The study flagged fewer than 200 TCR beta chains as cytomegalovirus-associated.

Sequenced sample: PBMCs. The TCR was taken from a woman aged 18-29 years in good health and CMV-seronegative.

The chain's CDR3 is CASSLAQNSPLHF. As DNA, the CDR3 is TGCGCCAGCAGCTTGGCACAGAATTCACCCCTCCACTTT. This rearrangement joins TRBV5-1 to TRBJ1-6, with unresolved D. The CDR3 loop spans 13 amino acids. With 0 bases removed from V and 7 bases from J, the gap between germline ends came to 5 bases. Germline V CDR1 and CDR2: SGHRS, YFSETQ.